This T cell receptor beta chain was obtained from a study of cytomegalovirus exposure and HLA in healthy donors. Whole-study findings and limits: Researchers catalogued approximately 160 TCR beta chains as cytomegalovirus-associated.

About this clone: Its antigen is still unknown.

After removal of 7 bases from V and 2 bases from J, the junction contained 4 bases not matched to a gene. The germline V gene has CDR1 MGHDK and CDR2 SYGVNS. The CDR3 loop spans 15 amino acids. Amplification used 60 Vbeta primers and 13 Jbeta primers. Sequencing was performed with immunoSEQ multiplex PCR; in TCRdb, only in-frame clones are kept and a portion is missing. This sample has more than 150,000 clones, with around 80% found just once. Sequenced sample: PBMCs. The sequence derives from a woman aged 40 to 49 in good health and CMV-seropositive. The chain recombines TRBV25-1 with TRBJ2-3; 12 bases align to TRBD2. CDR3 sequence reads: CASTRTSGNTDTQYF. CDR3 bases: TGTGCCAGCACCCGGACTAGCGGGAACACAGATACGCAGTATTTT.